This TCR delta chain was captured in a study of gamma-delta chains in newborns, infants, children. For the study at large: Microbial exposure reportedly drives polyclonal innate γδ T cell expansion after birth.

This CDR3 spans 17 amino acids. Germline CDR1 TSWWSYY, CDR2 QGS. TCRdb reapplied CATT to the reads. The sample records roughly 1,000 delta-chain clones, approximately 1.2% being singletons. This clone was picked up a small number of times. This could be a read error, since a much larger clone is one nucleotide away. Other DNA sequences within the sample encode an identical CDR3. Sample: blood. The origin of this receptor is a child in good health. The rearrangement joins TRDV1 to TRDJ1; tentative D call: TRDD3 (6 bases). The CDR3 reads CALGTVVGVILFDKLIF. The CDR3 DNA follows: TGTGCCCTTGGGACGGTAGTGGGGGTTATACTATTCGATAAACTCATCTTT.